Below, 25 T cell receptor beta chains from the same sample are listed, as sequenced in a study of cytomegalovirus exposure and HLA in healthy donors. The study ran its PCR with 60 Vbeta and 13 Jbeta primers. The protocol was immunoSEQ multiplex PCR, while the TCRdb copy is restricted to in-frame clones and leaves out a portion. The data show roughly 180,000 clones, with about 83% seen just once and about 3% held by the top ten. The sample consisted of PBMCs. All receptors derive from a female donor in good health and CMV-seronegative.

This chain links TRBV27 with TRBJ1-1; D not certain. With 6 bases removed from V and 1 base from J, the gap between germline ends came to 9 bases. Germline assignment: CDR1 MNHEY and CDR2 SMNVEV (reference sequence). The CDR3 loop spans 13 amino acids. The CDR3 is CASSATENTEAFF. In DNA, the CDR3 is TGTGCCAGCAGCGCAACAGAGAACACTGAAGCTTTCTTT.

The gene calls are TRBV6-5 and TRBJ2-7; 8 bases align to TRBD1. Germline V lookup: CDR1 MNHEY, CDR2 SVGAGI. With V trimmed by 0 bases and J by 3 bases, 7 bases remained unmatched. CDR3 length: 16 amino acids. CDR3 coding DNA: TGTGCCAGCAGTTACTCGAGGGCAGGACAGGGCTACGAGCAGTACTTC. It specifies CASSYSRAGQGYEQYF.

This sequence joins TRBV6-4 and TRBJ2-6, with D perhaps TRBD1 (5 bases). CDR1 is MRHNA and CDR2 is SNTAGT in the germline V gene. V lost 6 bases to trimming and J lost 2 bases, with 8 bases between them. The CDR3 is 14 amino acids. Here the CDR3 DNA reads TGTGCCAGCAGGGGGCGCCCTGGGGCCAACGTCCTGACTTTC. This gives the protein CASRGRPGANVLTF.

The gene calls are TRBV15 and TRBJ2-3; 11 positions match TRBD2. There are 18 residues in the CDR3. Germline CDR1 reads LNHNV; CDR2 reads YYDKDF (reference sequence). The V segment lost 0 bases and the J segment 4 bases; nucleotides outside the gene matches: 9. CDR3 bases: TGTGCCACCAGCAGAGAACTAGCGGGAGTTGAGGGCGCAGATACGCAGTATTTT. It encodes CATSRELAGVEGADTQYF. The full variable domain, rest sourced from reference TRBV15 and TRBJ2-3, is DAMVIQNPRYQVTQFGKPVTLSCSQTLNHNVMYWYQQKSSQAPKLLFHYYDKDFNNEADTPDNFQSRRPNTSFCFLDIRSPGLGDTAMYLCATSRELAGVEGADTQYFGPGTRLTVL.

Only a few counts were recorded for this clone. The sample contains more than one DNA sequence encoding this CDR3. This sequence joins TRBV7-9 and TRBJ1-4; 7 nucleotides agree with TRBD1. CDR3 length: 14 amino acids. V dropped 5 bases and J dropped 4; count of bases not matched to a gene: 4. Germline V gene data show CDR1 as SEHNR and CDR2 as FQNEAQ (reference sequence). The CDR3 DNA reads TGTGCCAGCAGCCCGGGACAGAGTAATGAAAAACTGTTTTTT. This translates into CASSPGQSNEKLFF.

A few counts support this clone. The V and J genes are TRBV2 and TRBJ2-1, with 8 bases aligning to TRBD2. Germline CDR1 and CDR2: SNHLY and FYNNEI. V lost 7 bases, J lost 0 bases, and 5 bases stayed unmatched. The CDR3 loop spans 15 amino acids. The CDR3, as DNA: TGTGCCAGCACCTCCGGGACTAGCTCCTACAATGAGCAGTTCTTC. This sequence encodes CASTSGTSSYNEQFF.

This clone was seen a single time. The J gene is TRBJ2-5, the V gene TRBV7-6; no reliable D call. The germline V gene encodes CDR1 SGHVS and CDR2 FNYEAQ. The CDR3 spans 13 residues. V was trimmed by 2 bases and J by 7 bases, leaving 11 bases between them. For the CDR3, the DNA is TGTGCCAGCAGCTTAACCTACTCTGGGACCCAGTACTTC. It codes for CASSLTYSGTQYF.

This clone was observed a few times. Germline is not matched at one junction end, which may reflect a read error. The DNA for the CDR3 is TGTTCCAGCAGCTGGACTAGCCGCGAGCAGTACTTC. Residues: CSSSWTSREQYF. V usage is TRBV7-9 and J usage is TRBJ2-7, with 8 bases fitting TRBD2. CDR3 length: 12 amino acids. Germline-derived CDR1 and CDR2 are SEHNR and FQNEAQ (reference sequence). The full variable domain, completed using reference TRBV7-9 and TRBJ2-7, is DTGVSQNPRHKITKRGQNVTFRCDPISEHNRLYWYRQTLGQGPEFLTYFQNEAQLEKSRLLSDRFSAERPKGSFSTLEIQRTEQGDSAMYLCSSSWTSREQYFGPGTRLTVT.

The V gene is TRBV6-1, the J gene TRBJ1-1, with D perhaps matching TRBD1 (5 bases). The CDR3 has 13 amino acids. Germline CDR1 reads MNHNS; CDR2 reads SASEGT. Trimming removed 2 bases at V and 5 bases at J, with 9 bases between. The CDR3 sequence is CASSETGVTEAFF. For the CDR3, the DNA is TGTGCCAGCAGTGAAACGGGGGTAACTGAAGCTTTCTTT.

The chain has TRBV6-5 and TRBJ2-1; possible D gene TRBD1, 6 bases. This CDR3 is 14 amino acids long. The V and J ends lost 1 base and 7 bases respectively, with 11 bases between them. Germline V gene data show CDR1 as MNHEY and CDR2 as SVGAGI. This CDR3 is CASSYLGAGNEQFF. Here the CDR3 DNA reads TGTGCCAGCAGTTACTTGGGGGCAGGGAATGAGCAGTTCTTC.

The chain recombines TRBV5-5 with TRBJ1-5; 7 bases map to TRBD1. With V trimmed by 0 bases and J by 5 bases, 8 bases remained unmatched. CDR1 and CDR2 from the germline V gene are SGHKS and YYEKEE (reference sequence). CDR3 length: 16 residues. This chain's CDR3 is CASSLGTGAAYQPQHF. CDR3 DNA sequence: TGTGCCAGCAGCTTGGGAACAGGGGCGGCCTATCAGCCCCAGCATTTT.

This clone was counted between two and nine times. The chain couples TRBV15 to TRBJ1-2; D unresolved. Per germline, CDR1 LNHNV and CDR2 YYDKDF (reference sequence). This CDR3 has 15 amino acids. V was pared by 1 base and J by 4 bases, with 13 bases between. This CDR3 reads CATSRGGSLIYGYTF. CDR3 bases: TGTGCCACCAGCAGAGGCGGGAGCCTAATCTATGGCTACACCTTC.

This clone was found a few times. This chain joins TRBV11-2 and TRBJ2-3; 13 bases map to TRBD2. The CDR3 contains 19 residues. The germline V gene has CDR1 SGHAT and CDR2 FQNNGV. V shed 5 bases, J shed 0 bases, and the junction held 11 bases outside the gene matches. The CDR3 nucleotides read TGTGCCAGCAGCCCCGGACTAGCGGGGGTATTTTCTAGCACAGATACGCAGTATTTT. It encodes CASSPGLAGVFSSTDTQYF. Full variable domain (missing parts from reference TRBV11-2 and TRBJ2-3): EAGVAQSPRYKIIEKRQSVAFWCNPISGHATLYWYQQILGQGPKLLIQFQNNGVVDDSQLPKDRFSAERLKGVDSTLKIQPAKLEDSAVYLCASSPGLAGVFSSTDTQYFGPGTRLTVL.

Comments on this clone: A junction end diverges from the germline sequence, so it may reflect a read error. This chain connects TRBV9 to TRBJ2-7, with D possibly being TRBD1 (5 bases). Germline V CDR1 and CDR2: SGDLS, YYNGEE. The CDR3 has 15 residues. The CDR3 spells CASSPLLDNSYGQYF. As DNA, the CDR3 is TGTGCCAGCAGCCCCCTATTGGACAACTCCTACGGGCAGTACTTC.

The gene calls are TRBV5-4 and TRBJ2-5; TRBD2 agrees at 8 bases. The ends lost 5 bases at V and 1 base at J; junction bases unmatched: 4. Germline assignment: CDR1 SGHNT and CDR2 YYREEE (reference sequence). There are 14 residues in the CDR3. CDR3: CASSFSGAQETQYF. In nucleotides, the CDR3 is TGTGCCAGCAGTTTTAGCGGGGCCCAAGAGACCCAGTACTTC.

The gene calls are TRBV6-1 and TRBJ1-5; tentatively, D is TRBD1 (5 bases). CDR1 is MNHNS, CDR2 SASEGT, per germline. V lost 3 bases, J lost 7 bases, and 13 bases lay in between. The CDR3 sequence is 14 residues long. CDR3 amino acids: CASSDGGAAQPQHF. The CDR3 DNA sequence: TGTGCCAGCAGTGACGGGGGAGCAGCCCAGCCCCAGCATTTT.

This chain joins TRBV5-1 and TRBJ2-2; no definite D call. The CDR3 runs to 14 residues. CDR1 and CDR2 (germline): SGHRS, YFSETQ. Trimming removed 6 bases from V and 1 base from J, with 10 bases in between. Written as DNA, the CDR3 is TGCGCCAGCATCCCTGACAAGAACACCGGGGAGCTGTTTTTT. Its protein product is CASIPDKNTGELFF.

CDR3 sequence: CASSLAGDSPLHF. The CDR3, as DNA: TGTGCCAGCAGCTTGGCAGGGGATTCACCCCTCCACTTT. This chain connects TRBV5-6 to TRBJ1-6; D is perhaps TRBD1 (6 bases). V was trimmed by 0 bases and J by 8 bases, leaving 6 bases between them. Germline V gene lookup returns CDR1 SGHDT and CDR2 YYEEEE. This CDR3 region has 13 residues.

V is TRBV18 and J is TRBJ1-1; D not resolved. CDR3 length: 14 amino acids. With 1 base removed from V and 0 bases from J, the gap between germline ends came to 6 bases. Germline values: CDR1 KGHSH, CDR2 LQKENI. The CDR3 is CASSPRALNTEAFF. CDR3 sequence (DNA): TGTGCCAGCTCACCACGTGCGTTGAACACTGAAGCTTTCTTT.

The chain links TRBV28 to TRBJ1-3; 9 bases fit TRBD1. CDR1 is MDHEN, CDR2 SYDVKM, per germline. The CDR3 totals 16 residues. V lost 6 bases to trimming and J lost 0 bases; unmatched junction nucleotides: 6. CDR3 loop: CASSNTGGISGNTIYF. DNA of the CDR3: TGTGCCAGCAGCAACACAGGGGGCATCTCTGGAAACACCATATATTTT. The full variable domain, rest sourced from reference TRBV28 and TRBJ1-3, is DVKVTQSSRYLVKRTGEKVFLECVQDMDHENMFWYRQDPGLGLRLIYFSYDVKMKEKGDIPEGYSVSREKKERFSLILESASTNQTSMYLCASSNTGGISGNTIYFGEGSWLTVV.

As regards this clone: Other DNA sequences in this sample translate to the same CDR3. CDR3 in amino acids: CASSRQGLNTEAFF. The DNA of the CDR3 is TGCGCCAGCAGCAGACAGGGCTTGAACACTGAAGCTTTCTTT. This chain uses TRBV5-1 with TRBJ1-1, with TRBD1 matching 7 bases. V shed 4 bases and J 0 bases; nucleotides not matched to a gene: 3. The CDR3 extends over 14 amino acids. CDR1 is SGHRS, CDR2 YFSETQ, per germline. Using reference TRBV5-1 and TRBJ1-1 for the parts outside the CDR3, the full variable domain is KAGVTQTPRYLIKTRGQQVTLSCSPISGHRSVSWYQQTPGQGLQFLFEYFSETQRNKGNFPGRFSGRQFSNSRSEMNVSTLELGDSALYLCASSRQGLNTEAFFGQGTRLTVV.

The gene calls are TRBV28 and TRBJ1-2; D remains unclear. The CDR3 runs to 13 residues. V lost 2 bases and J 3 bases, leaving 7 bases between the germline ends. The germline CDR1 and CDR2 sequences are MDHEN and SYDVKM. This chain's CDR3 is CASSLPSDYGYTF. The CDR3 DNA follows: TGTGCCAGCAGTTTACCGAGCGACTATGGCTACACCTTC.

The chain carries TRBV28 and TRBJ2-7, with 8 bases lining up with TRBD1. This CDR3 contains 13 residues. Germline V gives CDR1 MDHEN, CDR2 SYDVKM. J gave up 8 bases and V 6 bases, and 9 bases lay outside the gene matches. CDR3 in amino acids: CASRDRGRDKQYF. As DNA, the CDR3 is TGTGCCAGCAGAGACAGGGGAAGGGATAAGCAGTACTTC.

V usage is TRBV19 and J usage is TRBJ1-2; D is possibly TRBD1 (5 bases). Germline CDR1 is LNHDA and CDR2 is SQIVND (reference sequence). The CDR3 totals 16 residues. V was pared by 0 bases and J by 0 bases, with 11 bases between. The DNA for the CDR3 is TGTGCCAGTAGTATAGAAGGGACTCGTACTAACTATGGCTACACCTTC. It yields the protein CASSIEGTRTNYGYTF.

The chain carries TRBV5-6 and TRBJ1-1, with D possibly matching TRBD1 (6 bases). The CDR3 covers 13 residues. Germline V gives CDR1 SGHDT, CDR2 YYEEEE. Trimming shortened V by 10 bases and J by 0 bases, and 13 bases separated the two germline ends. The CDR3, as DNA: TGTGCCGCACAACAGGGTATGAACACTGAAGCTTTCTTT. Amino acids: CAAQQGMNTEAFF.